This TCR beta chain was recovered during a study of T cell responses to AZD1222 COVID-19 vaccine. Some clones are missing from TCRdb's copy, which holds only in-frame ones; the method was immunoSEQ multiplex PCR. The table lists around 170,000 clones, roughly 91% of them singletons. The CDR3 is made up of 17 amino acids. Germline assignment: CDR1 KGHSH and CDR2 LQKENI. Trimming cost V 3 bases and J 1 base, with 18 bases left between them. This clone was detected only once. This clonotype originated in an adult in good health. The chain joins TRBV18 to TRBJ1-1, with a tentative D call TRBD1 (6 bases). The specimen was peripheral blood, collected on day 0 of AZD1222 vaccination. The CDR3 DNA is TGTGCCAGCTCACCGTCCAGGGGAGTTTACGCGAACACTGAAGCTTTCTTT. It encodes CASSPSRGVYANTEAFF.